This T cell receptor beta chain originates from a study of shared clonotypes between healthy human individuals. Background on the study: Participating donors consisted of a couple of women and a few men aged 18 to 49.

Per sorted-subset replicate PCR, input was roughly 220 ng DNA, representing about 32,000 T cell genomes. Using immunoSEQ multiplex PCR, the repertoire was profiled, and TCRdb retains in-frame clones only, with some absent. The profile shows around 1 million clones, 76% of them singletons. In regard to this clone: Its antigen is as yet unknown.

The study drew its donors from healthy HIV-negative adults without recent acute infections or vaccinations. Overall study results and limits: Clonotypes shared by all four sorted-subset donors had higher generation probabilities than non-shared clonotypes.

V lost 4 bases and J 6 bases, leaving 18 bases between the germline ends. Germline V lookup: CDR1 GTSNPN, CDR2 SVGIG (reference sequence). This CDR3 has 14 amino acids. Sequenced input: memory CD4+ T cells sorted from blood. Subset here: CD45RA-negative fraction. The chain links TRBV30 to TRBJ1-2, with D tentatively TRBD1 (6 bases). The TCR was taken from a man between 18 and 29 years old in good health. CDR3 in amino acids: CAWKIMGARDGYTF. The CDR3 nucleotides are TGTGCCTGGAAGATAATGGGGGCGCGGGATGGCTACACCTTC.